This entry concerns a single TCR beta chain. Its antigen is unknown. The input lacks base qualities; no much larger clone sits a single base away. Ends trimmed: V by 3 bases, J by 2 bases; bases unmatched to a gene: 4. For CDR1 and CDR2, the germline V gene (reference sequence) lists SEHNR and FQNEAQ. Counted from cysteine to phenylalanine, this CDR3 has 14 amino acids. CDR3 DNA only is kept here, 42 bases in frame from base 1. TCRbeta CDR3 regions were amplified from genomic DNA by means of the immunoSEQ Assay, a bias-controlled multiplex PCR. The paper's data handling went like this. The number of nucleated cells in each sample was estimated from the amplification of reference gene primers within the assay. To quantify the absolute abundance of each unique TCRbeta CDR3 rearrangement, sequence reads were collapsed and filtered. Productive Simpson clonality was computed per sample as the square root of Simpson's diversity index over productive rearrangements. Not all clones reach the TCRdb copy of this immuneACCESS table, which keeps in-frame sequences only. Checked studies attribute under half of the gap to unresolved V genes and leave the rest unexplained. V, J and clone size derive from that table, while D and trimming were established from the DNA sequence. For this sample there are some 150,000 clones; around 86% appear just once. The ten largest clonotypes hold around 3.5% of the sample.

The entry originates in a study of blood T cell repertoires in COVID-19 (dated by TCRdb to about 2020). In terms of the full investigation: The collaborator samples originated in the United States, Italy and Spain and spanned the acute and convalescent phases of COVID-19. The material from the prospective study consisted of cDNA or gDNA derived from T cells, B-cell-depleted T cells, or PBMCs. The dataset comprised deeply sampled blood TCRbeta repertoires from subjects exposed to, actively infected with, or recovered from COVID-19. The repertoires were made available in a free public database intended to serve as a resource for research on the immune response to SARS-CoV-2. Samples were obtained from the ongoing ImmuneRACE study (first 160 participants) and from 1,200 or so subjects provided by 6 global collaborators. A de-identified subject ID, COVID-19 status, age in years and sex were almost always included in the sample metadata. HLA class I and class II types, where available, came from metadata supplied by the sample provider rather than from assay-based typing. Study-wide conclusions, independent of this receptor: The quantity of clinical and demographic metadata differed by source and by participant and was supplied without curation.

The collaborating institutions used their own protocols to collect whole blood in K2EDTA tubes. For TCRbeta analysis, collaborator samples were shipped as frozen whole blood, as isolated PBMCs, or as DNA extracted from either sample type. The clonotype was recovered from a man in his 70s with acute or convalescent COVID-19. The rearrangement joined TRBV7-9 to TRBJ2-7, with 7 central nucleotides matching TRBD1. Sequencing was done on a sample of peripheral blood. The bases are TGTGCCAGCAGCTTGGGACAGAAAGCCTACGAGCAGTACTTC. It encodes CASSLGQKAYEQYF.